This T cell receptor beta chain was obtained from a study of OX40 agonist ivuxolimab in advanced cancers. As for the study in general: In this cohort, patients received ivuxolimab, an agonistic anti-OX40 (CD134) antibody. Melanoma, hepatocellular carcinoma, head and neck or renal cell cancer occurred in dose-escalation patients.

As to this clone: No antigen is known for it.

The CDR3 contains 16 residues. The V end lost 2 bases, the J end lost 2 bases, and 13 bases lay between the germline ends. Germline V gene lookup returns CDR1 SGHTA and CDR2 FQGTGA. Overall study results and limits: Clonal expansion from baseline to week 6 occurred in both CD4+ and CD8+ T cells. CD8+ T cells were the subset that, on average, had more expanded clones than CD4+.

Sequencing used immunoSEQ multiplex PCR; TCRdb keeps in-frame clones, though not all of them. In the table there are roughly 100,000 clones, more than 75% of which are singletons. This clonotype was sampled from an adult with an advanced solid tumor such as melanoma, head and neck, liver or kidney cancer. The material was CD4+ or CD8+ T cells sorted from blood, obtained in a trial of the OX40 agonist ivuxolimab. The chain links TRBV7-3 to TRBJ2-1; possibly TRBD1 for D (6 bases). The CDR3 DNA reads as TGTGCCAGCAGCTTAGACCCTCAGGGGACCTACAATGAGCAGTTCTTC. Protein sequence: CASSLDPQGTYNEQFF.